The T cell receptor (beta chain) under discussion was sequenced for a study of PD-L1 blockade in urothelial cancer (dated by TCRdb to between 2016 and 2019). About the investigation overall: Every patient began therapy in the mid-2010s and was given atezolizumab 1,200 mg intravenously every 3 weeks. Pretreatment blood TCR-seq was available for 27 to 30 patients, at least one posttreatment blood collection was obtained for some 24 patients, and tumor TCR-seq was available for some 24 patients. An ECOG performance status of 0 or 1 was recorded for the patients, and 0 to 3 prior chemotherapy regimens had been received by the patients. Whole exome sequencing and RNA sequencing of pretreatment tumors were performed alongside TCR sequencing in the same patients. Blood samples were analyzed at two time points: 3 weeks after treatment start (second dose) and 6 weeks after treatment start. Roughly 9 patients reached durable clinical benefit, while some 21 patients did not. Durable clinical benefit was defined as progression-free survival longer than 6 months, and TCR features were also tested against progression-free and overall survival. Blood samples gave median yields of approximately 130,000 T cells and tens of thousands of unique TCRs, along with a median clonality of 0.080. The study was an exploratory multi-omic analysis of somatic, immune and clinical correlates of response to PD-L1 blockade with atezolizumab in urothelial cancer. About 85% of the roughly 30 patients were males with bladder-origin urothelial cancer, and about 65% of the roughly 30 reported a prior smoking history. Pretreatment tumor samples and matched peripheral blood, collected serially before and after atezolizumab treatment, underwent TCR sequencing.

Reading the label with the study, this specimen's time point is: peripheral blood 6 weeks after treatment start. A cohort of about 31 patients with locally advanced or metastatic urothelial carcinoma, treated at Memorial Sloan Kettering on a trial protocol, was included. Peripheral blood mononuclear cells were collected pretreatment and during treatment, at between 1 and 8 total time points per patient. The Qiagen DNeasy Blood extraction kit was used to purify genomic DNA from total PBMCs and from tumor samples. PBMCs were collected pretreatment and during treatment and were isolated and stored as previously described. In the case of this clone: Its cognate antigen has yet to be identified. Within one base of it there is no much larger clone, and no base qualities were kept.

To estimate absolute template abundance from read counts, synthetic TCR analog templates were spiked into each PCR. The immunoSEQ assay used bias-controlled V and J gene primers to amplify TCRbeta CDR3 regions from genomic DNA. Sequencing of rearranged TCRbeta segments was performed at approximately 20X coverage. The published analysis was carried out like this. Sequencing errors were corrected by clustering, and CDR3s were annotated against IMGT so that V, D and J genes could be assigned. Downstream analyses used only productive TCRbeta rearrangements, leaving out any out-of-frame or stop-codon sequences. To compute clonality, Shannon entropy was normalized by the log of the number of unique productive sequences and then subtracted from one. Fisher's exact test with Benjamini-Hochberg correction, at a threshold of adjusted p below 0.01, was used to find clones that differed between time points or between blood and tumor. Not all clones reach the TCRdb copy of this immuneACCESS table, which keeps in-frame sequences only. Checked studies attribute under half of the gap to unresolved V genes and leave the rest unexplained. The DNA gave D and trimming, while V, J and clone size come from that table. This sample has 90,000 to 130,000 clones in its table, and approximately 90% of those were observed once. Under 5% of the sample goes to the ten largest clones.

Results the study describes overall, beyond this receptor: Improved progression-free and overall survival was found to be associated with pretreatment peripheral blood TCR clonality below the median. Because the sample size was small (n of about 30) and many exploratory analyses were performed, the results are intended to be hypothesis-generating. Greater expansion of tumor-associated TCR clones in peripheral blood 3 weeks after the start of treatment was observed in patients with durable benefit (n ≈ 22, p = 0.022).

Per the germline V gene, MGHDK is the CDR1 and SYGVNS is the CDR2. The CDR3 contains 14 residues, cysteine and phenylalanine counted. CDR3 DNA is the only sequence kept; it has 42 bases, read in frame from the first base. V gives up 6 bases and J gives up 0 bases, and the segment between their germline ends measures 10 bases. Recombination linked TRBV25-1 to TRBJ2-3; the D segment could be TRBD1, given 5 matching bases. Here the sequenced sample was PBMCs, taken around atezolizumab (anti-PD-L1) treatment. The receptor comes from a man in his 60s with urothelial cancer. In nucleotide form, the sequence is TGTGCCAGCAGCAGGGAAGCTAGCACAGATACGCAGTATTTT. Its amino acids are CASSREASTDTQYF.